This T cell receptor beta chain emerged from a study of vaccination effects on CD4 cells after COVID-19. Study-wide background: Following the second dose by a median of 72 days, the post-vaccine samples were obtained.

Trimming took off 7 bases at V and 4 bases at J, with 16 bases between the two ends. CDR1 and CDR2 from the germline V gene are SNHLY and FYNNEI. The CDR3 runs to 14 residues. To note about this clone: Its antigen is still unknown.

Repertoires were generated with immunoSEQ multiplex PCR, while TCRdb's copy carries only in-frame clones and drops some. The table has fewer than 15,000 clones, around 78% seen once. CD4+ T cells specific for antigen were expanded with viral peptide pools by the ViraFEST assay before sequencing. An approximately ten-day culture period preceded the isolation of CD4+ T cells. The person's infection with SARS-CoV-2, confirmed by PCR, took place between March and December 2020. Each participant received a vaccine that was either BNT162b2 or mRNA-1273, given as two doses. This sequence joins TRBV2 and TRBJ1-2; the D gene is possibly TRBD1 (5 bases). The receptor was derived from a human donor who had a prior SARS-CoV-2 infection. Sequenced here: CD4+ T cells from PBMCs cultured with HCoV-NL63 spike peptides, sampled after COVID-19 vaccination. The CDR3 loop reads CASIAQAQVYGYTF. The CDR3 coding sequence is TGTGCCAGCATTGCACAGGCCCAGGTCTATGGCTACACCTTC.